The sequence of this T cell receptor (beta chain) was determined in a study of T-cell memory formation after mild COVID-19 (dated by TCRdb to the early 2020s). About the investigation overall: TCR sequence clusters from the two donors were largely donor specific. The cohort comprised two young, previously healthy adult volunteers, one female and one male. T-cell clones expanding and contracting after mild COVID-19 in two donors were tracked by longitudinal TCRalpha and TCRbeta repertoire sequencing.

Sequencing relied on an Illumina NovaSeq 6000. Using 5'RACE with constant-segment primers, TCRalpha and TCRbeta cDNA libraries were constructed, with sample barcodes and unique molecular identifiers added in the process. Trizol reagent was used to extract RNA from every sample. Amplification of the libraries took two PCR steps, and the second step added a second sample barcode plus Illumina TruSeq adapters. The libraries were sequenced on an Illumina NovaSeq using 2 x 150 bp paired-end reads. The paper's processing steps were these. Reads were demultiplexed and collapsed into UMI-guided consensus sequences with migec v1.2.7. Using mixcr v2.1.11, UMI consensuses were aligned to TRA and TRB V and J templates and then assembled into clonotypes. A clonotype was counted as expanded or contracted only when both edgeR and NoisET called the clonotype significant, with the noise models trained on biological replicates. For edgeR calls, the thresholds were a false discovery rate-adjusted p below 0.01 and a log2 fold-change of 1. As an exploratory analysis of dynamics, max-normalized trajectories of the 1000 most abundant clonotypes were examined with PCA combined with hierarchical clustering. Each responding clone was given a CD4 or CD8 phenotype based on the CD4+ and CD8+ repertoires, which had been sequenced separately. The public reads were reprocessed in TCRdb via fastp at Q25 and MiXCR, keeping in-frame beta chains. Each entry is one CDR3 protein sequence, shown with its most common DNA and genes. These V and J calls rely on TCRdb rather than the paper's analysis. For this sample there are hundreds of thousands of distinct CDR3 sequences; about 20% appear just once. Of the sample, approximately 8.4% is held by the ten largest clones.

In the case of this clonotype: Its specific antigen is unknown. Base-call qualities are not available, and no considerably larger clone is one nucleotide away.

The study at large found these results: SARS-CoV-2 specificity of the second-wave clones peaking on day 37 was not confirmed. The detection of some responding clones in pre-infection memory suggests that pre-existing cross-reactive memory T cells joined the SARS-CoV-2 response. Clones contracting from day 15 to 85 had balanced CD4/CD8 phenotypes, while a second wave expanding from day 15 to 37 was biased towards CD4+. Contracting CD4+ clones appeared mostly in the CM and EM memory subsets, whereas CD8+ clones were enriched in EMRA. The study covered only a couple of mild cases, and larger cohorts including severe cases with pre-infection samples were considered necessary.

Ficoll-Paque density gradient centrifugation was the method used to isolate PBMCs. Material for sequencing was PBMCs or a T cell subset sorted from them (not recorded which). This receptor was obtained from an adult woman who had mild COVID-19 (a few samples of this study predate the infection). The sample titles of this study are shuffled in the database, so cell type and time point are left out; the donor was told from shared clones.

The CDR3 region: CASSLVPNHNEQFF. Here is the DNA: TGTGCCAGCAGCTTAGTCCCCAATCACAATGAGCAGTTCTTC. The chain links TRBV7-9 with TRBJ2-1; a confident D gene designation cannot be given. The CDR3 holds 14 amino acids from the cysteine to the phenylalanine. Only the CDR3 DNA stays, 42 bases, in frame from base 1. Trimming at the junction amounts to 1 base on V and 5 bases on J, and the germline ends lie 9 bases apart. According to the germline V gene (reference sequence), CDR1 reads SEHNR and CDR2 reads FQNEAQ. Reference TRBV7-9 and TRBJ2-1 proteins supply the regions before and after the CDR3; the full variable domain is: DTGVSQNPRHKITKRGQNVTFRCDPISEHNRLYWYRQTLGQGPEFLTYFQNEAQLEKSRLLSDRFSAERPKGSFSTLEIQRTEQGDSAMYLCASSLVPNHNEQFFGPGTRLTVL.